This TCR beta chain was identified during a study of molecular identifiers for immune sequencing clone quantification. The CD8+CD4-CCR7+CD45RA+ phenotype defined the sorted naive CD8 T cells. The authors built bulk TCR libraries by previously described methods with listed TCR primers. One entry per CDR3 protein results from TCRdb running MiXCR on the PCR reads. This sample has about 500,000 distinct CDR3 sequences, with about 21% found just once. Findings of the study overall: Jurkat TCR RNA spiked in from one cell could reportedly be detected among around 920,000 naive cells.

The CDR3 totals 15 residues. V lost 4 bases and J lost 5, with 14 bases in between. As to this clonotype: The antigen is not known.

This TCR was sampled from a human donor in good health. Some libraries in this study had Jurkat cell RNA spiked in. The sample comprised naive CD8+ T cells from blood, with Jurkat cell RNA spiked in. The subset is: FACS-sorted CD8+CD4-CCR7+CD45RA+ naive T cells. This chain joins TRBV12-3 or TRBV12-4 and TRBJ2-2; D might be TRBD2 (5 bases). The CDR3 here is CASSWAQWTTGELFF. Written as DNA, the CDR3 is TGTGCCAGCAGTTGGGCCCAGTGGACTACCGGGGAGCTGTTTTTT.